These T cell receptor beta chains were read from a single sample in a study of vaccination and CD4 T cells after COVID-19. Their target antigens are unknown. TCRdb redid the calling of the PCR reads with MiXCR, one entry per CDR3 protein. This sample has several thousand distinct CDR3 sequences; less than 70% occur once, and the top ten carry around 19%. The source was cultured CD4+ T cells from blood, collected after SARS-CoV-2 vaccination. Receptors originate from a human donor with COVID-19. CDR3s include the opening cysteine and the closing phenylalanine or tryptophan. The D gene is left open where the match is weak. Rows may omit the clone size; those that give it use once, few, many or a size class.

abundance: few
v_gene: TRBV10-3
j_gene: TRBJ2-5
d_gene: TRBD1
CDR3nt: TGTGCCACCCTCGACCGGGACAGGGGAGAGACCCAGTACTTC
CDR3aa: CATLDRDRGETQYF

abundance: few
v_gene: TRBV15
j_gene: TRBJ2-5
d_gene: .
CDR3nt: TGTGCCACCACCCCTCTGGGGGGGGCCCAAGAGACCCAGTACTTC
CDR3aa: CATTPLGGAQETQYF

abundance: .
v_gene: TRBV28
j_gene: TRBJ1-5
d_gene: .
CDR3nt: TGTGCCAGCAGTTTGACATTTAGCAATCAGCCCCAGCATTTT
CDR3aa: CASSLTFSNQPQHF

abundance: .
v_gene: TRBV5-1
j_gene: TRBJ2-2
d_gene: .
CDR3nt: TGCGCCAGCAGGGGCACCGGGGAGCTGTTTTTT
CDR3aa: CASRGTGELFF

abundance: .
v_gene: TRBV6-1
j_gene: TRBJ2-7
d_gene: TRBD2
CDR3nt: TGTGCCAGCAGTGAAGAGCGGGGGGACTCCTACGAGCAGTACTTC
CDR3aa: CASSEERGDSYEQYF

abundance: .
v_gene: TRBV7-2
j_gene: TRBJ1-2
d_gene: .
CDR3nt: TGTGCCAGCAGCCAGGGACCTTCCCGGGGCTATGGCTACACCTTC
CDR3aa: CASSQGPSRGYGYTF

abundance: few
v_gene: TRBV11-3
j_gene: TRBJ2-7
d_gene: .
CDR3nt: TGTGCCAGCAGCCCCGGCGACCGGACCTACGAGCAGTACTTC
CDR3aa: CASSPGDRTYEQYF

abundance: once
v_gene: TRBV6-1
j_gene: TRBJ1-3
d_gene: .
CDR3nt: TGTGCCAGCTTCCGCCCCGGAGGTGGAAACACCATATATTTT
CDR3aa: CASFRPGGGNTIYF

abundance: .
v_gene: TRBV6-2/TRBV6-3
j_gene: TRBJ1-6
d_gene: .
CDR3nt: TGTGCCAGCAGTTACTCGGCGGGCAGGGATAGAAATTCACCCCTCCACTTT
CDR3aa: CASSYSAGRDRNSPLHF

abundance: once
v_gene: TRBV20-1
j_gene: TRBJ1-5
d_gene: .
CDR3nt: TGCAGTGCTAGAAAAGGAGGGACGAGCAATCAGCCCCAGCATTTT
CDR3aa: CSARKGGTSNQPQHF

abundance: .
v_gene: TRBV7-2
j_gene: TRBJ2-7
d_gene: TRBD2
CDR3nt: TGTGCCAGCACCCCCGGACTAGCCTCCTACGAGCAGTACTTC
CDR3aa: CASTPGLASYEQYF

abundance: .
v_gene: TRBV27
j_gene: TRBJ1-1
d_gene: .
CDR3nt: TGTGCCAGCAAACTCCAGGCAGGGCGGGCTTTCTTT
CDR3aa: CASKLQAGRAFF

abundance: .
v_gene: TRBV7-2
j_gene: TRBJ1-5
d_gene: .
CDR3nt: TGTGCCAGCAGCCTACAGGGACGCAATCAGCCCCAGCATTTT
CDR3aa: CASSLQGRNQPQHF

abundance: .
v_gene: TRBV6-2/TRBV6-3
j_gene: TRBJ2-5
d_gene: TRBD2
CDR3nt: TGTGCCAGCAGTAAACAAGCGGGGCAAGAGACCCAGTACTTC
CDR3aa: CASSKQAGQETQYF

abundance: .
v_gene: TRBV19
j_gene: TRBJ1-5
d_gene: .
CDR3nt: TGTGCCAGTAGCACCAGAGGGGCAGGGGATAGCAATCAGCCCCAGCATTTT
CDR3aa: CASSTRGAGDSNQPQHF

abundance: .
v_gene: TRBV5-6
j_gene: TRBJ1-5
d_gene: .
CDR3nt: TGTGCCAGCAGCGAGAGGCGGGGATCCAATCAGCCCCAGCATTTT
CDR3aa: CASSERRGSNQPQHF

abundance: once
v_gene: TRBV28
j_gene: TRBJ1-5
d_gene: .
CDR3nt: TGTGCCAGCAGTTTTGGAGGAGATAGCAATCAGCCCCAGCATTTT
CDR3aa: CASSFGGDSNQPQHF

abundance: .
v_gene: TRBV20-1
j_gene: TRBJ2-4
d_gene: .
CDR3nt: TGCAGTGCCCATCCGACTAGGAGCCAAAACATTCAGTACTTC
CDR3aa: CSAHPTRSQNIQYF

abundance: medium-sized
v_gene: TRBV14
j_gene: TRBJ1-2
d_gene: .
CDR3nt: TGTGCCAGCAGCCAAGATCTCCGGGGGCGCAACTATGGCTACACCTTC
CDR3aa: CASSQDLRGRNYGYTF

abundance: .
v_gene: TRBV20-1
j_gene: TRBJ2-7
d_gene: TRBD1
CDR3nt: TGCAGTGCTACGGGACAGGGGTTCACCTACGAGCAGTACTTC
CDR3aa: CSATGQGFTYEQYF

abundance: .
v_gene: TRBV6-1
j_gene: TRBJ1-1
d_gene: .
CDR3nt: TGTGCCAGCAGCGAATCCAGGACAGTTAGCTTGAACACTGAAGCTTTCTTT
CDR3aa: CASSESRTVSLNTEAFF

abundance: .
v_gene: TRBV5-4
j_gene: TRBJ2-5
d_gene: .
CDR3nt: TGTGCCAGCAGCTTGGGCAGGGTGGAAGAGACCCAGTACTTC
CDR3aa: CASSLGRVEETQYF

abundance: few
v_gene: TRBV20-1
j_gene: TRBJ2-2
d_gene: TRBD2
CDR3nt: TGCAGTGCTAGGGTAGCGGGGGCCCCAAACGAGCTGTTTTTT
CDR3aa: CSARVAGAPNELFF

abundance: .
v_gene: TRBV6-1
j_gene: TRBJ2-7
d_gene: .
CDR3nt: TGTGCCAGCAGTCTCAGACTAGTGGGCGAGCAGTACTTC
CDR3aa: CASSLRLVGEQYF

abundance: .
v_gene: TRBV5-4
j_gene: TRBJ2-3
d_gene: TRBD2
CDR3nt: TGTGCCAGCACCATGGGTCTAGCGGGGGAAGATACGCAGTATTTT
CDR3aa: CASTMGLAGEDTQYF

abundance: .
v_gene: TRBV12-5
j_gene: TRBJ1-5
d_gene: .
CDR3nt: TGTGCTAGTGGCAACCCGGGGCCGCTCAATCAGCCCCAGCATTTT
CDR3aa: CASGNPGPLNQPQHF

abundance: .
v_gene: TRBV5-6
j_gene: TRBJ2-5
d_gene: .
CDR3nt: TGTGCCAGCAGCGCACGGGAGACCCAGTACTTC
CDR3aa: CASSARETQYF

abundance: .
v_gene: TRBV7-9
j_gene: TRBJ2-1
d_gene: TRBD2
CDR3nt: TGTGCCAGCAGCTTAAGAGGAACTAGCGGGGGGTCTGAGCAGTTCTTC
CDR3aa: CASSLRGTSGGSEQFF